These 29 T cell receptor beta chains came from one sample sequenced in a study of blood T cell repertoires in COVID-19. Profiling relied on immunoSEQ multiplex PCR, and the TCRdb table lists in-frame clones only, not all of them. Among fewer than 130,000 clones listed, about 90% were seen once. The sequencing sample was made of peripheral blood. The receptor set was obtained from a human donor in a cohort sampled during active COVID-19.

This chain uses TRBV6-4 with TRBJ1-2; weak D call: TRBD1 (6 bases). With 5 bases removed from V and 5 bases from J, the gap between germline ends came to 12 bases. The CDR3 sequence is 13 residues long. CDR1 MRHNA and CDR2 SNTAGT come from the germline V gene. CDR3 region: CASSKQQGYGYTF. DNA for the CDR3: TGTGCCAGCAGTAAGCAACAGGGTTATGGCTACACCTTC.

This clone has just one count. This chain joins TRBV11-2 and TRBJ1-5; weak D call: TRBD1 (5 bases). Trimming took 5 bases from V and 4 from J, leaving 18 bases between them. CDR3 length equals 16 residues. Germline V gene sequence: CDR1 SGHAT, CDR2 FQNNGV. This chain's CDR3 is CASSPREGGENQPQHF. Here the CDR3 DNA reads TGTGCCAGCAGCCCCCGGGAGGGAGGGGAAAATCAGCCCCAGCATTTT.

The rearrangement links TRBV7-9 to TRBJ2-1, with 7 bases lining up with TRBD1. The CDR3 is made up of 15 amino acids. CDR1 and CDR2 from the germline V gene are SEHNR and FQNEAQ (reference sequence). V shed 5 bases and J 0 bases; nucleotides not matched to a gene: 4. DNA for the CDR3: TGTGCCAGCAGCGGGGGACAGAGCTCCTACAATGAGCAGTTCTTC. Translated: CASSGGQSSYNEQFF. The full variable domain, its missing parts supplied by reference TRBV7-9 and TRBJ2-1, is DTGVSQNPRHKITKRGQNVTFRCDPISEHNRLYWYRQTLGQGPEFLTYFQNEAQLEKSRLLSDRFSAERPKGSFSTLEIQRTEQGDSAMYLCASSGGQSSYNEQFFGPGTRLTVL.

The chain employs TRBV27 and TRBJ1-6; possible D gene TRBD1, 6 bases. The CDR3 length is 19 residues. Deletions cut 7 bases from V and 6 bases from J, with 28 bases between. Germline V gene sequence: CDR1 MNHEY, CDR2 SMNVEV (reference sequence). CDR3 loop: CASNTGPRSQQGVNSPLHF. The CDR3 nucleotides are TGTGCCAGCAACACCGGGCCCCGTTCGCAACAGGGAGTTAATTCACCCCTCCACTTT.

The genes are TRBV19 and TRBJ2-3, with D possibly being TRBD1 (5 bases). Germline V gene lookup returns CDR1 LNHDA and CDR2 SQIVND (reference sequence). This CDR3 comprises 13 residues. Between the trimmed V and J ends, which lost 3 bases and 3 bases, there was a span of 7 bases. The CDR3 sequence is CASSMQGTDTQYF. As DNA, the CDR3 is TGTGCCAGTAGTATGCAGGGAACAGATACGCAGTATTTT.

The gene calls are TRBV15 and TRBJ2-5, with TRBD1 matching 11 bases. This CDR3 spans 16 amino acids. The V gene's germline CDR1 is LNHNV and CDR2 YYDKDF (reference sequence). V shed 1 base, J shed 3 bases, and the junction held 4 bases outside the gene matches. The CDR3 sequence is CATSRGLGQGEETQYF. CDR3 DNA sequence: TGTGCCACCAGCAGAGGGTTGGGACAGGGGGAAGAGACCCAGTACTTC. Looking up the rest from reference TRBV15 and TRBJ2-5 gives the full variable domain: DAMVIQNPRYQVTQFGKPVTLSCSQTLNHNVMYWYQQKSSQAPKLLFHYYDKDFNNEADTPDNFQSRRPNTSFCFLDIRSPGLGDTAMYLCATSRGLGQGEETQYFGPGTRLLVL.

This clone was observed a single time. The gene calls are TRBV27 and TRBJ2-7, with a possible D match to TRBD2 (6 bases). Trimming took 0 bases from V and 3 from J, leaving 12 bases between them. This CDR3 is built from 15 residues. CDR1 is MNHEY and CDR2 is SMNVEV in the germline V gene (reference sequence). This CDR3 is CASSLSAGGYYEQYF. CDR3 in DNA: TGTGCCAGCAGTTTATCGGCCGGGGGTTACTACGAGCAGTACTTC.

By proportion, this clone is medium-sized. The chain uses TRBV10-3 and TRBJ2-7, with 11 nucleotides matching TRBD2. CDR3 length equals 19 residues. CDR1 and CDR2 from the germline V gene are ENHRY and SYGVKD. Trimming cost V 0 bases and J 0 bases; bases outside gene matches: 10. CDR3 region: CAISESSSGGILFSYEQYF. The CDR3 bases are TGTGCCATCAGTGAGTCCTCTAGCGGGGGGATTCTATTCTCCTACGAGCAGTACTTC.

The count of this clone is one. CDR3 residues: CASSGQGDGYTF. The CDR3 DNA follows: TGTGCCAGCAGCGGACAGGGGGATGGCTACACCTTC. This chain uses TRBV2 with TRBJ1-2; 10 bases agree with TRBD1. CDR1 is SNHLY, CDR2 FYNNEI, per germline. The CDR3 sequence is 12 residues long. V trimming: 6 bases; J trimming: 6 bases; junction bases outside the gene matches: 1.

This clone has just one count. The V and J genes are TRBV7-2 and TRBJ2-3; 11 nucleotides match TRBD2. The CDR3 is 15 residues long. CDR1 is SGHTA, CDR2 FQGNSA, per germline. V shed 3 bases, J shed 3 bases, and the junction held 2 bases outside the gene matches. CDR3 in DNA: TGTGCCAGCAGCTTTAGCGGGAGGGAGACAGATACGCAGTATTTT. Its translation: CASSFSGRETDTQYF.

The DNA for the CDR3 is TGTGCCAGCAGCCAGCGGGGACAGGCGGGAGGGGAGACCCAGTACTTC. This gives the protein CASSQRGQAGGETQYF. The chain has TRBV11-1 and TRBJ2-5; possibly TRBD2 for D (9 bases). The CDR3 contains 16 residues. The germline V gene encodes CDR1 SGHAT and CDR2 FQDESV (reference sequence). V lost 5 bases and J lost 5, with 21 bases in between.

The V gene is TRBV3-1 (or the pseudogene TRBV3-2), the J gene TRBJ2-7, with 11 bases aligning to TRBD1. The V segment lost 8 bases and the J segment 6 bases; nucleotides outside the gene matches: 15. Per the germline V gene, CDR1 is LGHDT and CDR2 is YNNKEL (reference sequence). The CDR3 runs 16 residues. CDR3 coding DNA: TGTGCCAGCTCTGCGACTTCCAGGACAGGGGGCGGCGAGCAGTACTTC. Protein: CASSATSRTGGGEQYF.

This clone was seen only once. This chain links TRBV19 with TRBJ2-1; 7 positions agree with TRBD2. Germline CDR1 LNHDA, CDR2 SQIVND (reference sequence). The trim removed 5 bases at V and 9 bases at J, leaving 10 bases unmatched. CDR3 length: 14 amino acids. CDR3 bases: TGTGCCAGTAGTCCGGGCGGGGGTCCCCTTGAGCAGTTCTTC. Amino acid sequence: CASSPGGGPLEQFF.

V is TRBV9 and J is TRBJ2-5, with TRBD2 matching over 8 bases. The CDR3 consists of 15 residues. The germline gives CDR1 SGDLS, CDR2 YYNGEE. V lost 4 bases to trimming and J lost 1 base; unmatched junction nucleotides: 6. As DNA, the CDR3 is TGTGCCAGCAGCACCCGCGGGGGGACCCAAGAGACCCAGTACTTC. This encodes CASSTRGGTQETQYF.

The chain carries TRBV11-3 and TRBJ2-1; D might be TRBD1 (6 bases). Per germline, CDR1 SGHNT and CDR2 YENEEA. The CDR3 has 15 residues. Trimming took 5 bases from V and 0 from J, leaving 11 bases between them. CDR3 protein: CASSPRGSSYNEQFF. Written as DNA, the CDR3 is TGTGCCAGCAGCCCCAGGGGTAGCTCCTACAATGAGCAGTTCTTC. The complete variable domain, with remaining parts taken from reference TRBV11-3 and TRBJ2-1, reads EAGVVQSPRYKIIEKKQPVAFWCNPISGHNTLYWYLQNLGQGPELLIRYENEEAVDDSQLPKDRFSAERLKGVDSTLKIQPAELGDSAVYLCASSPRGSSYNEQFFGPGTRLTVL.

J is TRBJ2-3 and V is TRBV30; D perhaps matches TRBD1 (5 bases). Germline lookup yields CDR1 GTSNPN and CDR2 SVGIG (reference sequence). Between the trimmed V and J ends, which lost 2 bases and 8 bases, there was a span of 14 bases. This CDR3 spans 13 amino acids. CDR3 in amino acids: CAWSRQPQTTQYF. The CDR3, as DNA: TGTGCCTGGAGTAGACAGCCACAGACTACGCAGTATTTT.

The chain recombines TRBV14 with TRBJ2-7; 7 bases fit TRBD1. Looked up from germline, CDR1 is SGHDN and CDR2 is FVKESK. The CDR3 extends over 16 amino acids. The trim removed 7 bases at V and 2 bases at J, leaving 14 bases unmatched. The DNA of the CDR3 is TGTGCCAGCACTAACATCGCACAGGGGACCCCCTACGAGCAGTACTTC. Translation gives CASTNIAQGTPYEQYF. The whole variable domain, remainder taken from reference TRBV14 and TRBJ2-7, is EAGVTQFPSHSVIEKGQTVTLRCDPISGHDNLYWYRRVMGKEIKFLLHFVKESKQDESGMPNNRFLAERTGGTYSTLKVQPAELEDSGVYFCASTNIAQGTPYEQYFGPGTRLTVT.

V and J are TRBV7-2 and TRBJ1-2, with 9 bases that match TRBD1. The germline CDR1 and CDR2 sequences are SGHTA and FQGNSA. Germline trimming cut 4 bases from V and 9 bases from J; bases unmatched to any gene: 12. This CDR3 has 15 residues. CDR3 bases: TGTGCCAGCAGCTACGGGACAGGGCAGTATACTAGCTACACCTTC. Translated, it gives CASSYGTGQYTSYTF. Combining the CDR3 with reference TRBV7-2 and TRBJ1-2 gives the whole variable domain GAGVSQSPSNKVTEKGKDVELRCDPISGHTALYWYRQSLGQGLEFLIYFQGNSAPDKSGLPSDRFSAERTGGSVSTLTIQRTQQEDSAVYLCASSYGTGQYTSYTFGSGTRLTVV.

The rearrangement joins TRBV28 to TRBJ2-2; TRBD2 agrees at 8 bases. The CDR3 is made up of 15 amino acids. Germline V gene sequence: CDR1 MDHEN, CDR2 SYDVKM. Trimming removed 4 bases from V and 3 bases from J; junction bases left unmatched: 4. CDR3 region: CASSSGGTHTGELFF. The CDR3 DNA reads as TGTGCCAGCAGTTCGGGGGGGACCCACACCGGGGAGCTGTTTTTT.

This clone was detected a few times. This chain connects TRBV28 to TRBJ2-7; tentative D call: TRBD2 (6 bases). The germline CDR1 and CDR2 sequences are MDHEN and SYDVKM. With 6 bases removed from V and 5 bases from J, the gap between germline ends came to 17 bases. CDR3 size: 14 residues. CDR3 region: CASSTPGGLHEQYF. CDR3 DNA sequence: TGTGCCAGCAGCACTCCCGGGGGTCTGCACGAGCAGTACTTC.

The V call is TRBV18, the J call TRBJ2-3; 9 bases match TRBD2. The CDR3 is 16 amino acids. From germline, CDR1 is KGHSH and CDR2 LQKENI. V trimming: 0 bases; J trimming: 4 bases; junction bases outside the gene matches: 5. The CDR3 nucleotides read TGTGCCAGCTCACCACCGGGCGGGGGGGCCGCAGATACGCAGTATTTT. Translating it yields CASSPPGGGAADTQYF.

This chain links TRBV28 with TRBJ2-7; 7 nucleotides align to TRBD1. V lost 6 bases and J lost 3; bases outside the gene matches: 2. There are 12 residues in the CDR3. Per the germline V gene, CDR1 is MDHEN and CDR2 is SYDVKM. As DNA, the CDR3 is TGTGCCAGCAGGAGACAGGGCTACGAGCAGTACTTC. It is translated as CASRRQGYEQYF.

V gene TRBV6-5 combines with J gene TRBJ2-7; tentative D call: TRBD2 (6 bases). The CDR3 sequence is 13 residues long. Germline V CDR1 and CDR2: MNHEY, SVGAGI. Between the trimmed V and J ends, which lost 4 bases and 7 bases, there was a span of 14 bases. The chain's CDR3 is CASSSPGDWEQYF. CDR3 bases: TGTGCCAGCAGTTCCCCCGGGGACTGGGAGCAGTACTTC.

This chain uses TRBV28 with TRBJ1-6, with D unclear. Per germline, CDR1 MDHEN and CDR2 SYDVKM. This CDR3 spans 12 amino acids. V was cut by 2 bases and J by 7 bases, with 3 bases left in between. The DNA of the CDR3 is TGTGCCAGCAGTTTACCGAATTCACCCCTCCACTTT. It encodes CASSLPNSPLHF. The entire variable domain, with the rest obtained from reference TRBV28 and TRBJ1-6, is as follows: DVKVTQSSRYLVKRTGEKVFLECVQDMDHENMFWYRQDPGLGLRLIYFSYDVKMKEKGDIPEGYSVSREKKERFSLILESASTNQTSMYLCASSLPNSPLHFGNGTRLTVT.

The V gene is TRBV27, the J gene TRBJ2-3; D possibly corresponds to TRBD2 (6 bases). The CDR3 runs 14 residues. V was clipped by 8 bases and J by 3 bases, with 15 bases between them. The germline CDR1 and CDR2 sequences are MNHEY and SMNVEV (reference sequence). CDR3 residues: CASQAGRRTDTQYF. Here the CDR3 DNA reads TGTGCCAGCCAGGCGGGGCGTAGAACAGATACGCAGTATTTT.

The V and J genes are TRBV19 and TRBJ1-5; possibly TRBD1 for D (6 bases). The V and J ends lost 7 bases and 2 bases respectively, with 9 bases between them. The CDR3 is made up of 13 amino acids. Germline V gene lookup returns CDR1 LNHDA and CDR2 SQIVND (reference sequence). CDR3 region: CASTGQRNQPQHF. The DNA of the CDR3 is TGTGCCAGTACCGGACAGCGCAATCAGCCCCAGCATTTT.

The chain links TRBV6-5 to TRBJ2-3, with a tentative D call TRBD2 (6 bases). The CDR3 covers 14 residues. Germline CDR1 and CDR2: MNHEY and SVGAGI. Trimming removed 4 bases at V and 6 bases at J, with 14 bases between. CDR3: CASSSPGLRDTQYF. The CDR3, as DNA: TGTGCCAGCAGTTCCCCGGGACTCCGGGATACGCAGTATTTT.

This clone was picked up one time. The chain links TRBV9 to TRBJ1-1; the match to TRBD1 covers 9 bases. Looked up from germline, CDR1 is SGDLS and CDR2 is YYNGEE. The CDR3 extends over 15 amino acids. After removal of 3 bases from V and 5 bases from J, the junction contained 8 bases not matched to a gene. This CDR3 reads CASSESTGGRTEAFF. The CDR3 region has the DNA TGTGCCAGCAGCGAGTCGACAGGGGGGAGGACTGAAGCTTTCTTT.

The V call is TRBV6-5, the J call TRBJ1-4; 7 positions agree with TRBD1. CDR1 is MNHEY and CDR2 is SVGAGI in the germline V gene. With 5 bases clipped from V and 11 bases from J, the junction kept 5 bases outside the gene matches. The CDR3 runs to 12 residues. This CDR3 is CASSMTGTKLFF. DNA of the CDR3: TGTGCCAGCAGTATGACAGGGACTAAACTGTTTTTT.